The clone carrying this T cell receptor (beta chain) was seen a few times. The data originate from a study of T cells after yellow fever vaccination. The CDR3 runs 11 residues. V was cut by 3 bases and J by 7 bases, with 3 bases left in between. Looked up from germline, CDR1 is MNHEY and CDR2 is SVGEGT. Synthesis of TCR cDNA relied on 5'RACE template switching, which attached a universal primer site and UMIs. TCRdb recomputed calls from the 5' RACE reads with MiXCR, one row per CDR3 protein. The sample holds approximately 90,000 distinct CDR3 sequences, about an eighth seen once. Points from the study as a whole: Relatively few clonotypes were ones that appeared in both CD4 and CD8 compartments. Highly abundant clonotypes carried over from the bulk population could end up in FACS-sorted repertoires as contaminants. Though it reached lower strength, the secondary response hit its peak faster, day 5 versus 15.

Sample: CD8+ T cells not binding an NS4B(214-222) dextramer, sorted from PBMCs, taken around 3 weeks after the first yellow fever vaccination. The TCR comes from a man aged 18-30 years who received the YFV17D yellow fever vaccine. The chain links TRBV6-2 or TRBV6-3 to TRBJ2-2, with D unresolved. As DNA, the CDR3 is TGTGCCAGCAGTTATTTCGGGGAGCTGTTTTTT. This encodes CASSYFGELFF.